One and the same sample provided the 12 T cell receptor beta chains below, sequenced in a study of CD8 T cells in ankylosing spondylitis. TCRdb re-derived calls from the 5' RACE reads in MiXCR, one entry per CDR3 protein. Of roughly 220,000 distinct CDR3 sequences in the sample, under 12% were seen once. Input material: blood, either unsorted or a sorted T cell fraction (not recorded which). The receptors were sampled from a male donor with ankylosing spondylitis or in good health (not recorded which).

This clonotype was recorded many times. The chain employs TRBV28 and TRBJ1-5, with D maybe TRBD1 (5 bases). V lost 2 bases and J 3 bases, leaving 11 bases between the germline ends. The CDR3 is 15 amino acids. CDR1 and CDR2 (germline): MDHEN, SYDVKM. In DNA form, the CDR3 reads TGTGCCAGCAGTTTAAGTAAGGGGTACAATCAGCCCCAGCATTTT. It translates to CASSLSKGYNQPQHF.

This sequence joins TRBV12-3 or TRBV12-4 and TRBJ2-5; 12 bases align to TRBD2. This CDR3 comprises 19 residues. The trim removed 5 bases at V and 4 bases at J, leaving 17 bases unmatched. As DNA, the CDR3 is TGTGCCAGCAGTCGGGCAACAGGGCTAGCGGGGGGGCAAGGAGAGACCCAGTACTTC. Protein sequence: CASSRATGLAGGQGETQYF.

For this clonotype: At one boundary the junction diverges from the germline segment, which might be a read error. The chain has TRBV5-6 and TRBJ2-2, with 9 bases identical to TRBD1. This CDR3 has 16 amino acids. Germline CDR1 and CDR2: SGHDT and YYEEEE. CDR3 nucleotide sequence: TGTGCCAGCAGCTACGCCGGGACAGGGAACTCCGGGGAGCTGTTTTTT. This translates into CASSYAGTGNSGELFF.

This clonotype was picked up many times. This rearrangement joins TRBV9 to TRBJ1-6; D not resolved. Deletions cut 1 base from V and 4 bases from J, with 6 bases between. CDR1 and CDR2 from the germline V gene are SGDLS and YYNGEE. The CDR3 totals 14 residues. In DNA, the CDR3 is TGTGCCAGCAGCGTAAAGGGTTATAATTCACCCCTCCACTTT. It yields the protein CASSVKGYNSPLHF.

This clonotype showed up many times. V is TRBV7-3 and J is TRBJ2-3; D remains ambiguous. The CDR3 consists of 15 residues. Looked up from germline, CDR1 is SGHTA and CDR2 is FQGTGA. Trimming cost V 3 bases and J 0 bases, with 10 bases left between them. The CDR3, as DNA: TGTGCCAGCAGCTTCTGGGGATCTAGCACAGATACGCAGTATTTT. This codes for CASSFWGSSTDTQYF.

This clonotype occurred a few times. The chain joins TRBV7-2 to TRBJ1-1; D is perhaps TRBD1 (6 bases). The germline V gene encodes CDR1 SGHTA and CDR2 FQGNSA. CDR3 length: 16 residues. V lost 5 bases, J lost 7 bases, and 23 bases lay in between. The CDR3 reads CASSPSGVGGGYEAFF. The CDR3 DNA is TGTGCCAGCAGCCCCTCAGGGGTCGGGGGCGGATATGAAGCTTTCTTT.

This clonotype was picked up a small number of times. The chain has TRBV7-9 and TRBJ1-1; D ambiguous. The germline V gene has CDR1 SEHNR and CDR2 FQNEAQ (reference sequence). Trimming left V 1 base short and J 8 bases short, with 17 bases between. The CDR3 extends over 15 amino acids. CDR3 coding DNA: TGTGCCAGCAGCTTAGGAAACGGCCAGGCGCCCGAAGCTTTCTTT. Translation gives CASSLGNGQAPEAFF.

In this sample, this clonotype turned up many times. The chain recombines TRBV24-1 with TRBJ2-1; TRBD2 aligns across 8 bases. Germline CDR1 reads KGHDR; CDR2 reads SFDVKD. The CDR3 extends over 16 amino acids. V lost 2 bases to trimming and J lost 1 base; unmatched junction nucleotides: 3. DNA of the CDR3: TGTGCCACCAGTGATTGGGGCGGGGGGTCCTACAATGAGCAGTTCTTC. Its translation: CATSDWGGGSYNEQFF.

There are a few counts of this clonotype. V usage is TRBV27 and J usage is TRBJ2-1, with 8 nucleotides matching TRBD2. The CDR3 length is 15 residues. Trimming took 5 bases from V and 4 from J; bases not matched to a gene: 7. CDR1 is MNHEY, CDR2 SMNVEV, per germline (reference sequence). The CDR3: CASSAGGGRYNEQFF. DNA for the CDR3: TGTGCCAGCAGTGCCGGGGGGGGCAGGTACAATGAGCAGTTCTTC.

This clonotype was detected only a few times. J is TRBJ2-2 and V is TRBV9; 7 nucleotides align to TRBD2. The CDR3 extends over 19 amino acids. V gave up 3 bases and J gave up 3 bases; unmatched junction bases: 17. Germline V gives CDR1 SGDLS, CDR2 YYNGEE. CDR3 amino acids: CASSGSRDPGRLHTGELFF. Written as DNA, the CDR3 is TGTGCCAGCAGCGGGTCCCGGGACCCCGGGAGGTTACACACCGGGGAGCTGTTTTTT.

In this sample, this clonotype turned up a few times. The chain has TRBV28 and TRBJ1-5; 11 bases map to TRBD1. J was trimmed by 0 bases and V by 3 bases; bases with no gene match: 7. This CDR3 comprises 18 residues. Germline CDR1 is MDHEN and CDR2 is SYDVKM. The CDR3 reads CASSFPGQGVLSNQPQHF. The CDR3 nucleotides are TGTGCCAGCAGTTTTCCGGGACAGGGGGTACTTAGCAATCAGCCCCAGCATTTT.

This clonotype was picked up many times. The CDR3 loop is CASSSERGVSYNEQFF. In nucleotides, the CDR3 is TGTGCCAGCAGCTCTGAGCGGGGGGTCTCCTACAATGAGCAGTTCTTC. The rearrangement uses TRBV5-5 and TRBJ2-1, with 9 positions matching TRBD2. The trim removed 3 bases at V and 0 bases at J, leaving 4 bases unmatched. The CDR3 sequence is 16 residues long. Germline CDR1 reads SGHKS; CDR2 reads YYEKEE (reference sequence).